This TCR beta chain was obtained from a study of cytomegalovirus exposure and HLA in healthy donors. Study at large: A subsequent analysis reported that the roughly 120 validation repertoires were produced on the same platform that had also been used for the 600 to 700 first-cohort repertoires. Whole-study findings and limits: Whilst most TCR sequences proved rare, a subset of public TCRs occurred across many donors. Confirmation in vitro established that three CMV-associated chains were specific for CMV antigens.

The trim removed 4 bases at V and 9 bases at J, leaving 12 bases unmatched. The germline V gene has CDR1 MNHEY and CDR2 SVGAGI. This CDR3 spans 16 amino acids. This table comes from immunoSEQ multiplex PCR, and its TCRdb copy is limited to in-frame clones, with some not included. The sample shows more than 90,000 clones, more than 70% of them seen only once. This clone has more than one count but fewer than ten. Its specificity is unknown. The sequencing input was PBMCs. The genes are TRBV6-5 and TRBJ1-6; 7 nucleotides line up with TRBD1. The TCR comes from a man younger than 35 in good health and CMV-seronegative. The DNA for the CDR3 is TGTGCCAGCAGTTCAGATGGGACAGTAAGGGGTTCACCCCTCCACTTT. Amino acids: CASSSDGTVRGSPLHF.